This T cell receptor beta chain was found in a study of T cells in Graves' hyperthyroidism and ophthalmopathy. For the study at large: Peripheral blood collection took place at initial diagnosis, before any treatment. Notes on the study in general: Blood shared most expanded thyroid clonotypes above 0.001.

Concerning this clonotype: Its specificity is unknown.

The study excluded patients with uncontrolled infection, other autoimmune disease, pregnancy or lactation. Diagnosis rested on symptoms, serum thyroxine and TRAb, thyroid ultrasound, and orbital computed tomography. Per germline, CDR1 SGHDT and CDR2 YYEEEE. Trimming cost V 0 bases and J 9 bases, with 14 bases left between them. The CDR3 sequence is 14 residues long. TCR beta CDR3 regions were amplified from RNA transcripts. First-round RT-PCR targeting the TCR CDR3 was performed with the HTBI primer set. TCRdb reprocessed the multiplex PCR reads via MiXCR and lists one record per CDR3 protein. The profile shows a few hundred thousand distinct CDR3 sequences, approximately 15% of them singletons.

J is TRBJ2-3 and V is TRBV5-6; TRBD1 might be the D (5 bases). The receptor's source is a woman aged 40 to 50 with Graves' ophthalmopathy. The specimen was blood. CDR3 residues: CASSLGTLGATQYF. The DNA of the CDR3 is TGTGCCAGCAGCTTGGGTACTCTTGGGGCAACGCAGTATTTT.